Following are 27 T cell receptor beta chains from one sample sequenced in a study of molecular identifiers for immune sequencing clone quantification. A single record per CDR3 protein comes from TCRdb applying MiXCR to the PCR reads. The profile shows over 600,000 distinct CDR3 sequences, around 20% of them singletons. Source material: naive CD8+ T cells from blood, with Jurkat cell RNA spiked in. Subset given: FACS-sorted CD8+CD4-CCR7+CD45RA+ naive T cells. These receptors were taken from a human donor in good health. Some libraries in this study had Jurkat cell RNA spiked in.

In its sample, this clonotype was seen many times. A junction boundary mismatches the germline segment, possibly from a read error. This chain connects TRBV7-7 to TRBJ2-3; a weak D match, TRBD1 (6 bases). The CDR3 consists of 15 residues. Germline-derived CDR1 and CDR2 are SSHAT and FNYEAQ (reference sequence). Written as DNA, the CDR3 is TGTGCTAGCAGCCCACAGGGAATCGCGACAGATACGCAGTATTTT. As protein: CASSPQGIATDTQYF.

There are many counts of this clonotype. The chain uses TRBV7-6 and TRBJ2-1; D is perhaps TRBD2 (7 bases). The V end was cut by 6 bases, the J end by 5 bases, with 23 bases between. Germline assignment: CDR1 SGHVS and CDR2 FNYEAQ. CDR3 size: 17 residues. This CDR3 reads CASRLGVSGGLDNEQFF. CDR3 sequence (DNA): TGTGCCAGCAGGCTAGGGGTGTCCGGGGGGCTGGACAATGAGCAGTTCTTC.

This clonotype was detected only once. A much larger clone lies one base from this, so it may be a read error. The CDR3 DNA sequence: TGTGCCAGCAGACCAGGGGTGATGCGCAATCAGCCCCAGCATTTT. Encoded protein: CASRPGVMRNQPQHF. This chain links TRBV6-5 with TRBJ1-5; tentative D call: TRBD1 (6 bases). V was pared by 6 bases and J by 2 bases, with 14 bases between. The CDR3 is made up of 15 amino acids. Germline lookup yields CDR1 MNHEY and CDR2 SVGAGI.

This sequence joins TRBV6-2 or TRBV6-3 and TRBJ1-1; D is ambiguous. CDR1 is MNHEY and CDR2 is SVGEGT in the germline V gene. V gave up 2 bases and J gave up 10 bases, with 20 bases separating them. CDR3 size: 15 residues. Written as DNA, the CDR3 is TGTGCCAGCAGTTACCCAGGAATAGGACCGGCGGGAGCTTTCTTT. Residues: CASSYPGIGPAGAFF.

This clonotype was recorded many times. J is TRBJ1-5 and V is TRBV27; D is unclear. This CDR3 has 17 amino acids. V dropped 9 bases and J dropped 4 bases, with 25 bases sitting between them. The germline V gene has CDR1 MNHEY and CDR2 SMNVEV (reference sequence). CDR3 amino acids: CARMTDRASEGNQPQHF. In nucleotides, the CDR3 is TGTGCCAGGATGACCGACCGGGCTTCGGAGGGTAATCAGCCCCAGCATTTT.

The sample holds a few counts of this clonotype. V usage is TRBV27 and J usage is TRBJ2-1, with 8 bases lining up with TRBD1. The CDR3 length is 15 residues. V dropped 0 bases and J dropped 7; count of bases not matched to a gene: 5. CDR1 and CDR2 from the germline V gene are MNHEY and SMNVEV (reference sequence). CDR3 region: CASSLSRTGSNEQFF. In DNA form, the CDR3 reads TGTGCCAGCAGTTTATCCCGGACAGGGTCGAATGAGCAGTTCTTC.

In this sample, this clonotype turned up many times. This rearrangement joins TRBV29-1 to TRBJ2-2; no firm D call. The ends were cut back, 7 bases at V and 1 base at J, with 16 bases in the middle. Germline CDR1 reads SQVTM; CDR2 reads ANQGSEA. The CDR3 is 15 residues long. The DNA for the CDR3 is TGCAGCGGGGGAAACGTGACTCAGAACACCGGGGAGCTGTTTTTT. Encoded protein: CSGGNVTQNTGELFF.

This clonotype was observed many times. The chain couples TRBV6-5 to TRBJ1-1; D uncertain. The ends were cut back, 4 bases at V and 0 bases at J, with 15 bases in the middle. CDR3 length: 16 amino acids. The germline V gene encodes CDR1 MNHEY and CDR2 SVGAGI. CDR3 residues: CASSSLLRSVNTEAFF. As DNA, the CDR3 is TGTGCCAGCAGTTCCTTACTCAGGAGCGTGAACACTGAAGCTTTCTTT.

The chain links TRBV4-3 to TRBJ2-1, with D tentatively TRBD2 (6 bases). This CDR3 comprises 14 residues. From germline, CDR1 is LGHNA and CDR2 YSLEER. The V gene lost 0 bases and the J gene lost 10 bases, with 13 bases spanning the gap. The CDR3, as DNA: TGCGCCAGCAGCCAAGACCGGGGGAGGTACGAGCAGTTCTTC. Protein sequence: CASSQDRGRYEQFF.

This clonotype was seen repeatedly, ten times or more. The chain is built from TRBV20-1 and TRBJ2-7; 7 nucleotides agree with TRBD1. Per germline, CDR1 DFQATT and CDR2 SNEGSKA (reference sequence). The CDR3 covers 16 residues. The trim removed 1 base at V and 3 bases at J, leaving 12 bases unmatched. Written as DNA, the CDR3 is TGCAGTGCTAGAGGGAGACAGGGTCGACCCAACTACGAGCAGTACTTC. It is translated as CSARGRQGRPNYEQYF.

This clonotype was picked up many times. The chain uses TRBV7-6 and TRBJ1-6, with TRBD1 as a possible D gene (5 bases). This CDR3 is 19 amino acids long. Trimming cost V 1 base and J 7 bases, with 23 bases left between them. Germline-derived CDR1 and CDR2 are SGHVS and FNYEAQ. CDR3 in DNA: TGTGCCAGCAGCTTAGTGGCCAGTGACAGTCAGTTGCGGAATTCACCCCTCCACTTT. It specifies CASSLVASDSQLRNSPLHF. The entire variable domain, with the rest obtained from reference TRBV7-6 and TRBJ1-6, is as follows: GAGVSQSPRYKVTKRGQDVALRCDPISGHVSLYWYRQALGQGPEFLTYFNYEAQQDKSGLPNDRFSAERPEGSISTLTIQRTEQRDSAMYRCASSLVASDSQLRNSPLHFGNGTRLTVT.

Ten or more counts support this clonotype. The rearrangement links TRBV4-3 to TRBJ2-7, with 12 bases that match TRBD2. Germline lookup yields CDR1 LGHNA and CDR2 YSLEER. The V and J ends lost 0 bases and 3 bases, in that order; junction bases with no gene match: 3. CDR3 length equals 16 residues. CDR3 DNA: TGCGCCAGCAGCCAAGACGCGACTAGCGGGAGCTACGAGCAGTACTTC. It encodes CASSQDATSGSYEQYF.

J is TRBJ2-5 and V is TRBV9; D perhaps matches TRBD1 (6 bases). In germline, CDR1 is SGDLS, CDR2 YYNGEE. The CDR3 sequence is 16 residues long. Trimming pared 0 bases from V and 3 bases from J, leaving 15 bases between. CDR3: CASSVGGHGAKETQYF. The CDR3 region has the DNA TGTGCCAGCAGCGTAGGGGGGCACGGGGCCAAAGAGACCCAGTACTTC.

Worth noting for this clonotype: This may come from a read error, since a much larger clone is one base off. The V gene is TRBV24-1, the J gene TRBJ2-1, with D unresolved. The CDR3 contains 13 residues. Germline-derived CDR1 and CDR2 are KGHDR and SFDVKD. This CDR3 is CATSERYYNGQFF. CDR3 nucleotide sequence: TGTGCCACCAGTGAGCGCTACTACAATGGGCAGTTCTTC.

This clonotype has a count of ten or more. The rearrangement joins TRBV7-6 to TRBJ1-1; D remains unclear. The CDR3 is made up of 13 amino acids. Germline lookup yields CDR1 SGHVS and CDR2 FNYEAQ. The V gene lost 1 base and the J gene lost 5 bases, with 8 bases spanning the gap. The CDR3 nucleotides are TGTGCCAGCAGCTTAGGTTCTGCGACTGAAGCTTTCTTT. Translated, it gives CASSLGSATEAFF.

This clonotype was picked up many times. The V gene is TRBV12-3 or TRBV12-4, the J gene TRBJ2-5; 7 bases are shared with TRBD1. This CDR3 is 14 amino acids long. V dropped 6 bases and J dropped 2; count of bases not matched to a gene: 6. CDR3 sequence reads: CASSPSRGQETQYF. The CDR3 DNA is TGTGCCAGCAGCCCTAGCAGGGGGCAAGAGACCCAGTACTTC.

Only one count was recorded for this clonotype. A much larger clonotype is one base distant, so this may be a read error. The chain links TRBV7-6 to TRBJ2-5, with 8 bases matching TRBD2. The CDR3 runs to 17 residues. Germline values: CDR1 SGHVS, CDR2 FNYEAQ. In DNA, the CDR3 is TGTGCCAGCAGCCCCCGGCTGGGCGGGGGGATTCAAGAGACCCAGCACTTC. Translating it yields CASSPRLGGGIQETQHF.

The J gene is TRBJ1-1, the V gene TRBV2; D call uncertain. Germline CDR1 reads SNHLY; CDR2 reads FYNNEI. The CDR3 length is 14 residues. Trimming took 0 bases from V and 3 from J, leaving 8 bases between them. CDR3 coding DNA: TGTGCCAGCAGTGAAGCGGTGGGCTACACTGAAGCTTTCTTT. It yields the protein CASSEAVGYTEAFF.

This clonotype was seen more than once but under ten times. The chain joins TRBV19 to TRBJ2-7; 14 bases fit TRBD2. The V and J ends lost 3 bases and 1 base, in that order; junction bases with no gene match: 2. This CDR3 region has 16 residues. Germline lookup yields CDR1 LNHDA and CDR2 SQIVND (reference sequence). CDR3 region: CASSIGLAGGSYEQYF. The DNA for the CDR3 is TGTGCCAGTAGTATCGGACTAGCGGGAGGATCCTACGAGCAGTACTTC. The full variable domain, with the rest looked up from reference TRBV19 and TRBJ2-7, is DGGITQSPKYLFRKEGQNVTLSCEQNLNHDAMYWYRQDPGQGLRLIYYSQIVNDFQKGDIAEGYSVSREKKESFPLTVTSAQKNPTAFYLCASSIGLAGGSYEQYFGPGTRLTVT.

This clonotype was seen repeatedly, ten times or more. This chain connects TRBV20-1 to TRBJ1-5; 7 nucleotides agree with TRBD1. Trimming at V came to 6 bases and at J to 0 bases, leaving 8 bases not matched to a gene. CDR1 and CDR2 from the germline V gene are DFQATT and SNEGSKA (reference sequence). The CDR3 extends over 15 amino acids. This CDR3 reads CSAPGGYDSNQPQHF. The CDR3 DNA is TGCAGTGCCCCAGGGGGGTATGATAGCAATCAGCCCCAGCATTTT.

This clonotype was seen repeatedly, ten times or more. V gene TRBV30 combines with J gene TRBJ2-7; possibly TRBD1 for D (5 bases). Germline V gives CDR1 GTSNPN, CDR2 SVGIG (reference sequence). Trimming cost V 0 bases and J 5 bases, with 11 bases left between them. The CDR3 loop spans 13 amino acids. The CDR3 protein is CAWSVLGRDEQYF. The CDR3 DNA follows: TGTGCCTGGAGTGTATTAGGCAGGGACGAGCAGTACTTC.

This clonotype was counted between two and nine times. The rearrangement uses TRBV20-1 and TRBJ2-3; a possible D gene is TRBD2 (6 bases). The germline CDR1 and CDR2 sequences are DFQATT and SNEGSKA (reference sequence). The CDR3 covers 15 residues. V was clipped by 0 bases and J by 3 bases, with 13 bases between them. The chain's CDR3 is CSARDLTSLTDTQYF. As DNA, the CDR3 is TGCAGTGCTAGAGATTTAACTAGCCTGACAGATACGCAGTATTTT.

As to this clonotype: A read error may explain this, as a much larger clone is one base away. V is TRBV19 and J is TRBJ2-3, with 14 positions matching TRBD2. This CDR3 has 14 amino acids. V shed 7 bases, J shed 11 bases, and the junction held 8 bases outside the gene matches. Germline V lookup: CDR1 LNHDA, CDR2 SQIVND (reference sequence). CDR3: CASNPTSGREMQYF. In nucleotides, the CDR3 is TGTGCCAGTAATCCGACTAGCGGGAGGGAGATGCAGTATTTT.

This clonotype was seen many times. The chain joins TRBV25-1 to TRBJ1-5; 11 positions agree with TRBD1. The CDR3 is 18 amino acids. With 2 bases clipped from V and 6 bases from J, the junction kept 12 bases outside the gene matches. The germline gives CDR1 MGHDK, CDR2 SYGVNS. CDR3 DNA sequence: TGTGCCAGCAGTGAAGGACAGGGGGCGCGTAGATGCCTTCAGCCCCAGCATTTT. Translation gives CASSEGQGARRCLQPQHF.

A note on this clonotype: A much larger clone is a single base away; this may be a read error. The chain has TRBV5-1 and TRBJ2-2; D gene unclear. Deletions cut 7 bases from V and 4 bases from J, with 11 bases between. Per the germline V gene, CDR1 is SGHRS and CDR2 is YFSETQ. The CDR3 is 13 amino acids. This CDR3 reads CASGPLGTGELFF. The DNA of the CDR3 is TGCGCCAGCGGCCCCCTCGGCACCGGGGAGCTGTTTTTT.

The chain couples TRBV19 to TRBJ2-1, with D unresolved. The CDR3 length is 12 residues. From germline, CDR1 is LNHDA and CDR2 SQIVND (reference sequence). V was clipped by 3 bases and J by 10 bases, with 10 bases between them. In DNA form, the CDR3 reads TGTGCCAGTAGTATCCCTTTGGGAGAGCAGTTCTTC. Encoded protein: CASSIPLGEQFF.

About this clonotype: A much larger clonotype is one base distant, so this may be a read error. The chain has TRBV7-9 and TRBJ2-6; D is undetermined. Germline V gene lookup returns CDR1 SEHNR and CDR2 FQNEAQ (reference sequence). The V end was cut by 5 bases, the J end by 0 bases, with 17 bases between. CDR3 length equals 18 residues. The CDR3 loop is CASSHGETGYSGANVLTF. For the CDR3, the DNA is TGTGCCAGCAGCCATGGGGAAACTGGTTACTCTGGGGCCAACGTCCTGACTTTC.